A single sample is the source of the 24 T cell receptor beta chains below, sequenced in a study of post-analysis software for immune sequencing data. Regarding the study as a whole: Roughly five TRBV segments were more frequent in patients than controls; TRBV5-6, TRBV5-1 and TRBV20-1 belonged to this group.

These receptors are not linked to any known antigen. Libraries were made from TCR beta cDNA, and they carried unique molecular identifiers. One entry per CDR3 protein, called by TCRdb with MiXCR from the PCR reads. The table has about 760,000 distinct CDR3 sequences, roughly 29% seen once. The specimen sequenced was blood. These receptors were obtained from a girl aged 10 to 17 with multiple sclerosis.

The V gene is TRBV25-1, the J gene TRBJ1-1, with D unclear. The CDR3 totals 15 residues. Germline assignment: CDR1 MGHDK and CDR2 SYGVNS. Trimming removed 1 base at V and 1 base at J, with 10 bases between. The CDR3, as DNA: TGTGCCAGCAGTGAATCTGGGGAAGCGAACACTGAAGCTTTCTTT. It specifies CASSESGEANTEAFF. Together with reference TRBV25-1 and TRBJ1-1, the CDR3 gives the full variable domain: EADIYQTPRYLVIGTGKKITLECSQTMGHDKMYWYQQDPGMELHLIHYSYGVNSTEKGDLSSESTVSRIRTEHFPLTLESARPSHTSQYLCASSESGEANTEAFFGQGTRLTVV.

The CDR3 spells CASSPAVRDNEQFF. The CDR3 region has the DNA TGTGCCAGCAGCCCAGCGGTAAGAGACAATGAGCAGTTCTTC. This sequence joins TRBV6-5 and TRBJ2-1, with TRBD2 as a possible D gene (5 bases). CDR3 length equals 14 residues. Germline CDR1 MNHEY, CDR2 SVGAGI. Trimming pared 6 bases from V and 5 bases from J, leaving 14 bases between.

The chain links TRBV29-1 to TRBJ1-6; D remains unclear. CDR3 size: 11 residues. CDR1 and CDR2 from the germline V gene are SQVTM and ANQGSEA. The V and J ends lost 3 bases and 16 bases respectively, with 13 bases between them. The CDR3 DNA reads TGCAGCGTTGATTTAGGAGGCAAACTCCACTTT. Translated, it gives CSVDLGGKLHF.

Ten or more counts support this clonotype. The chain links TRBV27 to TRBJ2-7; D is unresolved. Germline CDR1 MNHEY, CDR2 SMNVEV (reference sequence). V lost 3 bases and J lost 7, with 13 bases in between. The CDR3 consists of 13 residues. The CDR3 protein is CASSFGREGEQYF. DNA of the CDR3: TGTGCCAGCAGTTTCGGGCGAGAAGGGGAGCAGTACTTC.

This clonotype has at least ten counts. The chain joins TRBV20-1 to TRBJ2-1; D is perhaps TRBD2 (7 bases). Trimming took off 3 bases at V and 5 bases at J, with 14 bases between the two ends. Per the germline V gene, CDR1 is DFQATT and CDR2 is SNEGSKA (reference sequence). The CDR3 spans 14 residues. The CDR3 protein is CSASPGGRNNEQFF. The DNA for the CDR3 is TGCAGTGCTAGCCCGGGGGGCCGAAACAATGAGCAGTTCTTC.

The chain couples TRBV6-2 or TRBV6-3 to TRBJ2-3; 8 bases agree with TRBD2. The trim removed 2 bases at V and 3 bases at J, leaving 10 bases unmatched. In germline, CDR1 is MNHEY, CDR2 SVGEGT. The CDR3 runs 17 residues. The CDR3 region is CASSYPFGSGTTDTQYF. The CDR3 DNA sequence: TGTGCCAGCAGTTACCCTTTTGGTAGCGGGACGACAGATACGCAGTATTTT.

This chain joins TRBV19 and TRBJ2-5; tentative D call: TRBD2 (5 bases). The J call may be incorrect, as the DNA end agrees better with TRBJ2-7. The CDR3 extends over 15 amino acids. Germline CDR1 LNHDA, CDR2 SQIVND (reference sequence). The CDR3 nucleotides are TGTGCCAGTAGTGCGGACGGTCGTGGTCGGGGCGAGCAGTACTTC. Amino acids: CASSADGRGRGEQYF.

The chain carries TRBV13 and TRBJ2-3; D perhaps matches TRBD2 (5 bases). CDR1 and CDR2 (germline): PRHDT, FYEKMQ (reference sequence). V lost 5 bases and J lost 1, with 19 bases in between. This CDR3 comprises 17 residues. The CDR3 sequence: CASSPGLRRSRTDTQYF. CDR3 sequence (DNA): TGTGCCAGCAGCCCAGGTTTGCGGAGGAGCCGCACAGATACGCAGTATTTT.

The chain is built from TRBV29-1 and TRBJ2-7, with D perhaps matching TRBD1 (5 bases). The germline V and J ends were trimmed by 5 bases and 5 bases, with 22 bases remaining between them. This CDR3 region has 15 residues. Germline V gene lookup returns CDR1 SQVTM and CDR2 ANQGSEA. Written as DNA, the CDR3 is TGCAGCGTTTTTTCAAGGGGTACAGCGCCCCACGAGCAGTACTTC. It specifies CSVFSRGTAPHEQYF.

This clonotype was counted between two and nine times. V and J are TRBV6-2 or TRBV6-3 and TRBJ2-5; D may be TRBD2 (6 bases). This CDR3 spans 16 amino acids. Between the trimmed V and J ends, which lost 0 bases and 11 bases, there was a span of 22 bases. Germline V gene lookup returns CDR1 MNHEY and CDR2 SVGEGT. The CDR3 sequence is CASSYSGRLGLREQYF. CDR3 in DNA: TGTGCCAGCAGTTACTCGGGACGGCTAGGACTACGGGAGCAGTACTTC.

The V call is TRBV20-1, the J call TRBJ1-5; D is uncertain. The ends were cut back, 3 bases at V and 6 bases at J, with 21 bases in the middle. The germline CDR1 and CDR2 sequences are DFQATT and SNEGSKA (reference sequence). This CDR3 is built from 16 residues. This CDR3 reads CSARLPAATTGQPQHF. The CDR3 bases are TGCAGTGCTAGGCTCCCCGCAGCCACCACTGGTCAGCCCCAGCATTTT.

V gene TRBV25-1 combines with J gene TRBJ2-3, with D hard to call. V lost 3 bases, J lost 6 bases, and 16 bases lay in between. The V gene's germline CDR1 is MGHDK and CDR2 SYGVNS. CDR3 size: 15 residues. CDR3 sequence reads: CASSDRRVASDTQYF. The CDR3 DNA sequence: TGTGCCAGCAGTGATCGACGGGTAGCTTCCGATACGCAGTATTTT.

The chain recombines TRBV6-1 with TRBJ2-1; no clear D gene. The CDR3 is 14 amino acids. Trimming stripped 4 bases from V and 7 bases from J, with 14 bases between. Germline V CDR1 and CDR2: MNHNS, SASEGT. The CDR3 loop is CASSVSDSRNEQFF. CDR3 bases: TGTGCCAGCAGTGTTTCAGACTCACGAAATGAGCAGTTCTTC.

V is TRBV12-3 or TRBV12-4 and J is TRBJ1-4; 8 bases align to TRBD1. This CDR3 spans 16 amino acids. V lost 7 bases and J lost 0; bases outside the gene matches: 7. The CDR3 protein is CASTGDRSTTNEKLFF. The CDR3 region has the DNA TGTGCCAGCACCGGGGACAGGTCCACAACTAATGAAAAACTGTTTTTT.

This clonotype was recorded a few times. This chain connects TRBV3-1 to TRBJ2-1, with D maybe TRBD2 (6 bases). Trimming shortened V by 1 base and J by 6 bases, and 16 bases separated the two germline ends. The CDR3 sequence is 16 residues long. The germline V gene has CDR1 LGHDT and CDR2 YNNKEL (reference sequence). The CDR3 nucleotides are TGTGCCAGCAGCCAAGTCCGCGGCGGGGCACCCAATGAGCAGTTCTTC. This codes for CASSQVRGGAPNEQFF.

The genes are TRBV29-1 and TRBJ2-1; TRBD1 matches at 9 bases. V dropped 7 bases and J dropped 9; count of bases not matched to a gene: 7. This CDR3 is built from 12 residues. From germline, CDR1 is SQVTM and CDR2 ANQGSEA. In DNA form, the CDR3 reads TGCAGCGAGAGAACAGGGGGCGGTGAGCAGTTCTTC. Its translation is CSERTGGGEQFF.

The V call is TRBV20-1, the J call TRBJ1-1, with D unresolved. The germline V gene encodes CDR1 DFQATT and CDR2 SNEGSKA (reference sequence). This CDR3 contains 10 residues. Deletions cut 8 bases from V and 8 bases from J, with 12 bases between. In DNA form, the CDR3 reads TGCAGTCCCGACCGGTCGGAAGCTTTCTTT. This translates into CSPDRSEAFF.

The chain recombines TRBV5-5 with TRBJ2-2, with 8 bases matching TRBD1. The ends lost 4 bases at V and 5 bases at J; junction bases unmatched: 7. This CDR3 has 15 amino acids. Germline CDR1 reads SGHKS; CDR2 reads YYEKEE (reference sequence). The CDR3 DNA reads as TGTGCCAGCAGCGGAACAGGGGGAGGAACCGGGGAGCTGTTTTTT. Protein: CASSGTGGGTGELFF.

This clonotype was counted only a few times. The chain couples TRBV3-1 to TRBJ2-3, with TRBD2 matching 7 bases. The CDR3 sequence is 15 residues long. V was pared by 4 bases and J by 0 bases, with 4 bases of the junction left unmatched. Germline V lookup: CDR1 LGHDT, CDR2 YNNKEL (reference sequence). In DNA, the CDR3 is TGTGCCAGCAGCCCACTAGCGTCGAGCACAGATACGCAGTATTTT. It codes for CASSPLASSTDTQYF.

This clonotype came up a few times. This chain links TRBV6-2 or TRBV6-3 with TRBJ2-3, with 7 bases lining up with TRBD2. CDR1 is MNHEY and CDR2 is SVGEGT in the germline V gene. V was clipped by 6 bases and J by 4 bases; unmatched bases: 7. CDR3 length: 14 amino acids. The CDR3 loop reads CASSFAGVSDTQYF. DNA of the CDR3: TGTGCCAGCAGCTTCGCGGGAGTGTCAGATACGCAGTATTTT.

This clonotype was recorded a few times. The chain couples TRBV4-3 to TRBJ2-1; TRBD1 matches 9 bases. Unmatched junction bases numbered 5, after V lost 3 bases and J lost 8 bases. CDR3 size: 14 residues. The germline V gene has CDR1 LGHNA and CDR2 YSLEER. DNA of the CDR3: TGCGCCAGCAGCCACATGGGACAGGGCGATGAGCAGTTCTTC. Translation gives CASSHMGQGDEQFF.

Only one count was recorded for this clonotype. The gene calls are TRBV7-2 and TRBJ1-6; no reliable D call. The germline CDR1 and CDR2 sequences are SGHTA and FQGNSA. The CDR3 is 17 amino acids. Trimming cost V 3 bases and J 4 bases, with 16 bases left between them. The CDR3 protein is CASSLVPGRIYNSPLHF. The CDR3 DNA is TGTGCCAGCAGCTTGGTTCCCGGGCGGATATATAATTCACCCCTCCACTTT.

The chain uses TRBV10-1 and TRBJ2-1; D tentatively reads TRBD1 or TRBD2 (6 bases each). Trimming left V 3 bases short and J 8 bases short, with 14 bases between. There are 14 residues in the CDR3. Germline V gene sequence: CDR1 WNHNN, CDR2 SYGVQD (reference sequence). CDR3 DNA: TGCGCCAGCAGTGACGCGGGACACCTCGATGAGCAGTTCTTC. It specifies CASSDAGHLDEQFF.

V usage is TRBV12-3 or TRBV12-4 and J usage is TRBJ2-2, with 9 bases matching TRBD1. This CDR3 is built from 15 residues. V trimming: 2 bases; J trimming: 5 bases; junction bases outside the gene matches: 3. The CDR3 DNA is TGTGCCAGCAGTTTATTGACAGGGGGGACCGGGGAGCTGTTTTTT. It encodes CASSLLTGGTGELFF.